This T cell receptor beta chain was sequenced during a study of human T cells and chemical hapten exposure. Looking at the study overall: The patients were mostly female; they had alopecia areata, totalis or universalis. Largely, small differences in pooled library volume made per-sample TCR yields vary.

The CDR3 contains 15 residues. CDR1 is SGHNT, CDR2 YYREEE, per germline (reference sequence). Germline trimming cut 1 base from V and 3 bases from J; bases unmatched to any gene: 6. During construction of the library, unique molecular identifiers were attached to individual cDNA molecules for quantitative, reproducible TCR counting. TCRdb re-analysed the RACE reads in MiXCR, keeping a single row per CDR3 protein. Here the sample spans some 200,000 distinct CDR3 sequences, 20% to 25% being singletons. General study findings and limits: No alteration of TCRs above 1 in 1000 frequency was seen with DPC sensitization.

For this clonotype: Antigen unknown.

Regarding time point: patch test 1, 2 weeks after DPC sensitization. Treatment described: therapeutic diphenylcyclopropenone sensitization with weekly scalp DPC. The sequencing here drew on whole blood, taken in connection with sensitization to the hapten diphenylcyclopropenone (DPC). The chain combines TRBV5-4 with TRBJ1-1; 7 bases line up with TRBD1. The TCR was taken from a woman in her forties or fifties with alopecia areata. Some clones in this sample may be carry-over from other donors' samples. The DNA for the CDR3 is TGTGCCAGCAGCTTGCGTACAGGGGAGCACACTGAAGCTTTCTTT. As protein: CASSLRTGEHTEAFF. The full variable domain, completed using reference TRBV5-4 and TRBJ1-1, is ETGVTQSPTHLIKTRGQQVTLRCSSQSGHNTVSWYQQALGQGPQFIFQYYREEENGRGNFPPRFSGLQFPNYSSELNVNALELDDSALYLCASSLRTGEHTEAFFGQGTRLTVV.